This section outlines one TCR beta chain sequence together with its context. The CDR3 extends over 15 amino acids. Trimming cost V 2 bases and J 6 bases, with 11 bases left between them. CDR1 is SGHTA and CDR2 is FQGTGA in the germline V gene. The data belong to a study of early T cells in non-severe SARS-CoV-2 infection. Via MiXCR, TCRdb re-called the 5' RACE reads, giving one row per CDR3 protein. This table holds tens of thousands of distinct CDR3 sequences, less than 15% found once. The receptor comes from an adult who was a healthcare worker with PCR-confirmed SARS-CoV-2 infection or an uninfected control (not recorded which). V and J are TRBV7-3 and TRBJ2-6, with D unresolved. The sequenced sample consisted of whole blood. CDR3 amino acids: CASSLGSVKANVLTF. The CDR3, as DNA: TGTGCCAGCAGCTTAGGGTCGGTGAAGGCCAACGTCCTGACTTTC.